What follows are 14 T cell receptor beta chains derived from one specimen sequenced in a study of identical twins. TCRdb redid the calling of the 5' RACE reads with MiXCR, one entry per CDR3 protein. The table records 400,000 to 500,000 distinct CDR3 sequences, approximately 17% of them present only once. The sequencing input was naive T cells sorted from blood. Receptor source: a man aged 45 to 65 in good health.

This clonotype was counted only a few times. This chain links TRBV12-3 or TRBV12-4 with TRBJ1-1; no reliable D call. V lost 3 bases to trimming and J lost 4 bases, with 9 bases between them. The CDR3 has 13 residues. The CDR3 reads CASSFSRGTEAFF. The DNA of the CDR3 is TGTGCCAGCAGTTTTTCCCGGGGCACTGAAGCTTTCTTT.

CDR3 in DNA: TGTGCCAGCACGTGGACTAGCGGGATTGGGGAGCTGTTTTTT. Protein product: CASTWTSGIGELFF. The J gene is TRBJ2-2, the V gene TRBV3-1, with TRBD2 matching over 12 bases. The CDR3 is 14 residues long. CDR1 is LGHDT and CDR2 is YNNKEL in the germline V gene (reference sequence). Trimming took 7 bases from V and 8 from J; bases not matched to a gene: 5.

V gene TRBV29-1 combines with J gene TRBJ2-3; a possible D gene is TRBD2 (7 bases). This CDR3 contains 12 residues. Looked up from germline, CDR1 is SQVTM and CDR2 is ANQGSEA. V lost 7 bases and J lost 9, with 17 bases in between. In nucleotides, the CDR3 is TGCAGCGGCGGGGGCCCTCGGGGGACGCAGTATTTT. Translating it yields CSGGGPRGTQYF.

This rearrangement joins TRBV7-8 to TRBJ1-6, with 9 positions matching TRBD1. Trimming removed 2 bases from V and 11 bases from J; junction bases left unmatched: 10. The germline CDR1 and CDR2 sequences are SGHVS and FQNEAQ. This CDR3 spans 16 amino acids. CDR3 in DNA: TGTGCCAGCAGCTTAATTCCGGGACAGGGTACGACACCCCTCCACTTT. It yields the protein CASSLIPGQGTTPLHF.

This clonotype was found a few times. The chain recombines TRBV20-1 with TRBJ2-3; D unclear. Trimming took off 5 bases at V and 2 bases at J, with 20 bases between the two ends. Germline CDR1 is DFQATT and CDR2 is SNEGSKA (reference sequence). The CDR3 is 16 amino acids. CDR3 nucleotides: TGCAGTGCTCCCACAAGGTGGAGACTCTCCACAGATACGCAGTATTTT. Translated, it gives CSAPTRWRLSTDTQYF.

The V and J genes are TRBV18 and TRBJ1-1; TRBD1 might be the D (6 bases). The CDR3 contains 15 residues. Trimming removed 4 bases from V and 1 base from J, with 13 bases in between. Germline V gives CDR1 KGHSH, CDR2 LQKENI. The CDR3 bases are TGTGCCAGCTCACAAGCAGGGGCTAGGAACACTGAAGCTTTCTTT. Translation: CASSQAGARNTEAFF.

The sample holds a few counts of this clonotype. This rearrangement joins TRBV7-2 to TRBJ2-7; 7 bases fit TRBD2. CDR3 size: 15 residues. Unmatched junction bases numbered 7, after V lost 5 bases and J lost 0 bases. The germline V gene has CDR1 SGHTA and CDR2 FQGNSA. CDR3 amino acids: CASSLVAGLSYEQYF. In DNA, the CDR3 is TGTGCCAGCAGCCTTGTAGCGGGCCTCTCCTACGAGCAGTACTTC. Based on the CDR3 plus reference TRBV7-2 and TRBJ2-7, the full variable domain is GAGVSQSPSNKVTEKGKDVELRCDPISGHTALYWYRQSLGQGLEFLIYFQGNSAPDKSGLPSDRFSAERTGGSVSTLTIQRTQQEDSAVYLCASSLVAGLSYEQYFGPGTRLTVT.

In this sample, this clonotype turned up a few times. Germline is not matched at one junction end, which may reflect a read error. The chain employs TRBV7-2 and TRBJ2-1, with 7 positions matching TRBD2. The CDR3 contains 15 residues. Germline assignment: CDR1 SGHTA and CDR2 FQGNSA. CDR3 DNA sequence: TGTGCCAGCAGCCTAGCGGTGAGCTCCTACAATGAGCAGTTCTTC. This gives the protein CASSLAVSSYNEQFF.

In its sample, this clonotype was seen a few times. The chain uses TRBV20-1 and TRBJ2-3; 12 bases are shared with TRBD2. J was trimmed by 4 bases and V by 4 bases; bases with no gene match: 9. The germline gives CDR1 DFQATT, CDR2 SNEGSKA (reference sequence). This CDR3 is 16 amino acids long. Written as DNA, the CDR3 is TGCAGTGCTATCCAGACCTCTAGCGGGGGGGCAGATACGCAGTATTTT. It translates to CSAIQTSSGGADTQYF.

In DNA form, the CDR3 reads TGCAGTGCTAGTTTCGGGGCTCTAGCCAAAAACATTCAGTACTTC. Its translation is CSASFGALAKNIQYF. J is TRBJ2-4 and V is TRBV20-1; TRBD1 or TRBD2 may be the D gene (5 bases each). CDR1 is DFQATT, CDR2 SNEGSKA, per germline (reference sequence). The germline V and J ends were trimmed by 3 bases and 0 bases, with 12 bases remaining between them. The CDR3 extends over 15 amino acids.

The chain recombines TRBV7-9 with TRBJ1-1, with TRBD1 matching over 7 bases. This CDR3 spans 15 amino acids. Germline trimming cut 5 bases from V and 0 bases from J; bases unmatched to any gene: 6. The V gene's germline CDR1 is SEHNR and CDR2 FQNEAQ (reference sequence). CDR3 nucleotide sequence: TGTGCCAGCAGCCCGACAGGGAGACTGAACACTGAAGCTTTCTTT. Protein product: CASSPTGRLNTEAFF. The complete variable domain, with remaining parts taken from reference TRBV7-9 and TRBJ1-1, reads DTGVSQNPRHKITKRGQNVTFRCDPISEHNRLYWYRQTLGQGPEFLTYFQNEAQLEKSRLLSDRFSAERPKGSFSTLEIQRTEQGDSAMYLCASSPTGRLNTEAFFGQGTRLTVV.

Ten or more counts support this clonotype. The chain uses TRBV5-1 and TRBJ2-7; the D call may be TRBD1 or TRBD2 (5 bases each). The CDR3 length is 16 residues. CDR1 and CDR2 from the germline V gene are SGHRS and YFSETQ. Trimming left V 2 bases short and J 1 base short, with 16 bases between. The CDR3 is CASSFNGDGGSYEQYF. The DNA of the CDR3 is TGCGCCAGCAGCTTCAACGGGGACGGAGGTTCCTACGAGCAGTACTTC.

V and J are TRBV27 and TRBJ2-7; 12 bases map to TRBD2. Germline trimming cut 3 bases from V and 4 bases from J; bases unmatched to any gene: 7. In germline, CDR1 is MNHEY, CDR2 SMNVEV (reference sequence). The CDR3 extends over 16 amino acids. CDR3 DNA sequence: TGTGCCAGCAGTTTCAGGGGACTAGCGGGTCTTTACGAGCAGTACTTC. Translated: CASSFRGLAGLYEQYF.

V is TRBV6-2 or TRBV6-3 and J is TRBJ2-5; D unresolved. The CDR3 covers 14 residues. Looked up from germline, CDR1 is MNHEY and CDR2 is SVGEGT. Trimming removed 5 bases at V and 0 bases at J, with 10 bases between. Here the CDR3 DNA reads TGTGCCAGCAGTCCCCGAACGTACCAAGAGACCCAGTACTTC. This sequence encodes CASSPRTYQETQYF.